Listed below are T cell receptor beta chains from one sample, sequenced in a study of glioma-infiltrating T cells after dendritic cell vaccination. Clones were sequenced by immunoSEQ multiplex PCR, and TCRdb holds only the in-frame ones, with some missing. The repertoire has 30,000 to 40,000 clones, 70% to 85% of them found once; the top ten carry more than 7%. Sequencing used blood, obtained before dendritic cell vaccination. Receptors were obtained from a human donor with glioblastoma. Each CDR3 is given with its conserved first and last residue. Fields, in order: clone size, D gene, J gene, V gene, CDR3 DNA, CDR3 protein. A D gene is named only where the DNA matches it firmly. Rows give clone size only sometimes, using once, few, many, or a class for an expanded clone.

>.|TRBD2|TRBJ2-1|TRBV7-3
TGTGCCAGCAGCCCGGGACTAGCGGGGGTTAATGAGCAGTTCTTC
CASSPGLAGVNEQFF
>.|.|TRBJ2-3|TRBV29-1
TGCAGCGTTGAGGGCGGGGGCTTAAGCACAGATACGCAGTATTTT
CSVEGGGLSTDTQYF
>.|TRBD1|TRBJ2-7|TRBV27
TGTGCCAGCAGTTTCCGGACAGGCTCCTACGAGCAGTACTTC
CASSFRTGSYEQYF
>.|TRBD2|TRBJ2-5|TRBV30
TGTGCCTGGAGTAGACTAGCGCAAGAGACCCAGTACTTC
CAWSRLAQETQYF
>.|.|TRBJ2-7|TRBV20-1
TGCAGTGCCCAGGGGTCTCTTGAGCAGTACTTC
CSAQGSLEQYF
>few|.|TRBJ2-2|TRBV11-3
TGTGCCAGCAGCTTAGGGGGGAAATGGGGACACCGAGGGAGCACCGGGGAGCTGTTTTTT
CASSLGGKWGHRGSTGELFF
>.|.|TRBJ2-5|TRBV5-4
TGTGCCAGCACCACCGAGACAGAGACCCAAGAGACCCAGTACTTC
CASTTETETQETQYF
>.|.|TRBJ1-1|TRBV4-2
TGTGCCAGCAGCCAAAACGGGGTTGATGGGAACACTGAAGCTTTCTTT
CASSQNGVDGNTEAFF
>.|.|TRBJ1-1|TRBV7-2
TGTGCCAGCAGCTCCAGGGGACCCACTGAAGCTTTCTTT
CASSSRGPTEAFF
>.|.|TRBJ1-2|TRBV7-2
TGTGCCAGCAGCATATCGGTCGCAACTAACTATGGCTACACCTTC
CASSISVATNYGYTF
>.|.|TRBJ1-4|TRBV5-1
TGCGCCAGCAGCTTGGACGGGGGGAGTGAAAAACTGTTTTTT
CASSLDGGSEKLFF
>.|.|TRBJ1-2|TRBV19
TGTGCCAGTAGTAATGTTTTTGGTGACCGGGAGGATGGCTACACCTTC
CASSNVFGDREDGYTF
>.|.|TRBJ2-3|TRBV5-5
TGTGCCAGCAGCCCCCGACTTCAACTCACAGATACGCAGTATTTT
CASSPRLQLTDTQYF
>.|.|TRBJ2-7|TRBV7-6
TGTGCCAGCAGCTTAGCGAACTACGAGCAGTACTTC
CASSLANYEQYF
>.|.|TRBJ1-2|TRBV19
TGTGCCAGTAGTATAGATGATTTCGGACAGAGCCTTTGGTATGGCTACACCTTC
CASSIDDFGQSLWYGYTF
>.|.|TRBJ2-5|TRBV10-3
TGTGCCATCAGTGGATACGGGGGTCAAGAGACCCAGTACTTC
CAISGYGGQETQYF
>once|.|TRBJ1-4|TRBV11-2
TGTGCCAGCAGCTTAGTGACCTCGACTGATGAAAAACTGTTTTTT
CASSLVTSTDEKLFF